This T cell receptor (beta chain) was sequenced in a study of shared clonotypes between healthy human individuals. The CDR3 has 14 amino acids. CDR1 MNHEY and CDR2 SMNVEV come from the germline V gene (reference sequence). V lost 7 bases and J lost 3, with 16 bases in between. Assay: immunoSEQ multiplex PCR; the TCRdb copy retains only in-frame clones and omits some. The sample holds about 550,000 clones, over 95% seen once. This clone was seen a single time. Cells designated naive CD8 were CD45RO-negative and were positively selected for CCR7, with terminally differentiated effector memory CD45RA+ cells excluded.

The receptor was isolated from a woman younger than 45 in good health. Sequencing was performed on naive CD8+ T cells sorted from blood. The gene calls are TRBV27 and TRBJ2-7; D possibly matches TRBD1 or TRBD2 (7 bases each). The CDR3 region has the DNA TGTGCCAGCAACCCAGGGGGGGGACTCTACGAGCAGTACTTC. This codes for CASNPGGGLYEQYF.